This T cell receptor (beta chain) was sequenced during a study of blood T cell repertoires in COVID-19. Study at large: Specimens from acute and convalescent COVID-19 originated in the United States, Italy and Spain.

Original handling: Amplification from reference gene primers served as the basis for estimated nucleated cell counts. Clones were sequenced by immunoSEQ multiplex PCR, and TCRdb holds only the in-frame ones, with some missing. V and J calls plus clone size are reproduced from that table; the DNA served to infer D and trimming. This sample has fewer than 250,000 clones; 70% to 90% occur once, and the top ten carry approximately 8%. Sample: peripheral blood. The TCR was taken from a woman aged 45-60 years with active or convalescent COVID-19.

CDR3 DNA: TGTGCCAGCACCCTGAACCCTGTGGGGGGAGGTAACAACAATGAGCAGTTCTTC. Protein: CASTLNPVGGGNNNEQFF. This rearrangement joins TRBV2 to TRBJ2-1, with TRBD2 as a possible D gene (6 bases). The CDR3 consists of 18 residues. Trimming removed 7 bases at V and 5 bases at J, with 27 bases between. Germline assignment: CDR1 SNHLY and CDR2 FYNNEI.